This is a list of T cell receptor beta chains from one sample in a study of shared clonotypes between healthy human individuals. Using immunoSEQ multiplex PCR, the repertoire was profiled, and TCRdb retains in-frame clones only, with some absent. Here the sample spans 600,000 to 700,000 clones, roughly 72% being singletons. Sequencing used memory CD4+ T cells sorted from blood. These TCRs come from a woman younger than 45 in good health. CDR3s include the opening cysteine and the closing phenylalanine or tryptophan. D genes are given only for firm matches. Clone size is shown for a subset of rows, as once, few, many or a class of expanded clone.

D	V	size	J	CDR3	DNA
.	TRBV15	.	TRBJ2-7	CATSRDHEAEQYF	TGTGCCACCAGCAGAGATCACGAGGCCGAGCAGTACTTC
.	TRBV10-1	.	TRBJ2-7	CARLHRGEQYF	TGCGCCAGGTTGCACCGGGGAGAGCAGTACTTC
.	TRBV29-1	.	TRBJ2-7	CSVGTGHYEQYF	TGCAGCGTCGGGACGGGGCACTACGAGCAGTACTTC
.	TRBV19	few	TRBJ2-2	CASSKTDRRQNTGELFF	TGTGCCAGTAGTAAAACCGACAGACGTCAGAACACCGGGGAGCTGTTTTTT
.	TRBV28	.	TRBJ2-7	CASSFGGRYEQYF	TGTGCCAGCAGTTTTGGGGGGCGGTACGAGCAGTACTTC
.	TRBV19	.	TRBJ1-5	CASSPLDQPQHF	TGTGCCAGTAGTCCCTTAGATCAGCCCCAGCATTTT
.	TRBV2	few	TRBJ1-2	CASSERQVYGYTF	TGTGCCAGCAGTGAACGGCAAGTCTATGGCTACACCTTC
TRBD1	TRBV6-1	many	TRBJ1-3	CASEGAMGNTIYF	TGTGCCAGCGAGGGGGCGATGGGAAACACCATATATTTT
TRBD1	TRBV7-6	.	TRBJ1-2	CASSSGPGQGYGYTF	TGTGCCAGCAGCTCCGGACCGGGACAGGGCTATGGCTACACCTTC
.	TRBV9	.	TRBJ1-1	CASSPRSRVGNLVTEAFF	TGTGCCAGCAGCCCAAGAAGCAGGGTTGGGAATTTGGTCACTGAAGCTTTCTTT
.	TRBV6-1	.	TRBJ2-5	CASSGGRQETQYF	TGTGCCAGCAGTGGAGGGAGACAAGAGACCCAGTACTTC
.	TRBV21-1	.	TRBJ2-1	CASGEGTGTGLLGSFGNEQFF	TGTGCCAGCGGAGAGGGGACCGGGACAGGGTTACTGGGGAGCTTTGGGAATGAGCAGTTCTTC
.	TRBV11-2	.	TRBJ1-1	CASSYADGSEAFF	TGTGCCAGCAGCTATGCCGACGGATCTGAAGCTTTCTTT
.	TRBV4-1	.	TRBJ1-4	CASSRGQMEKLFF	TGCGCCAGCAGTCGGGGCCAGATGGAAAAACTGTTTTTT
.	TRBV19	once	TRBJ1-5	CASSNQVGRYSQPQHF	TGTGCCAGTAGTAATCAGGTGGGAAGGTATAGTCAGCCCCAGCATTTT
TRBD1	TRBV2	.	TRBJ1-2	CASSGQGPYGYTF	TGTGCCAGCAGCGGACAGGGCCCCTATGGCTACACCTTC
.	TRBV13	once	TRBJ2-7	CASSRSRPPSEQYF	TGTGCCAGCAGCCGGAGCAGACCCCCCTCCGAGCAGTACTTC
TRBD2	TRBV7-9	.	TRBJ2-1	CASSESGLAGSEQFF	TGTGCCAGCAGCGAGTCGGGACTAGCGGGAAGTGAGCAGTTCTTC
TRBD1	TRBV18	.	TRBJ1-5	CASSPPGQGAGQPQHF	TGTGCCAGCTCACCACCGGGACAGGGGGCCGGTCAGCCCCAGCATTTT
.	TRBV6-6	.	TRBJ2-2	CASQVSGELFF	TGTGCCAGCCAGGTTTCCGGGGAGCTGTTTTTT
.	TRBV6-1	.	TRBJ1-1	CASSGWHNTEAFF	TGTGCCAGCAGTGGTTGGCATAACACTGAAGCTTTCTTT
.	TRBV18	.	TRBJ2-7	CASSPDSSSYEQYF	TGTGCCAGCTCACCGGACAGTAGCTCCTACGAGCAGTACTTC
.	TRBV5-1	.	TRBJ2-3	CASFPSPTGAADTQYF	TGCGCCAGCTTCCCTTCCCCGACAGGAGCAGCAGATACGCAGTATTTT
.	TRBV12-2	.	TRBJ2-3	CASRPGRERGTDTQYF	TGTGCAAGTCGCCCCGGCAGGGAGCGGGGCACAGATACGCAGTATTTT
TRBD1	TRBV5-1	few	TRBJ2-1	CASSLGTGGDEQFF	TGCGCCAGCAGCTTGGGGACAGGGGGCGATGAGCAGTTCTTC
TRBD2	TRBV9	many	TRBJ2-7	CASSTTAGVDEQYF	TGTGCCAGCAGCACCACAGCGGGAGTTGATGAGCAGTACTTC
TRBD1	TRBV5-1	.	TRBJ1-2	CASSLVGRGEDGYTF	TGCGCCAGCAGCTTGGTGGGCAGGGGGGAAGATGGCTACACCTTC
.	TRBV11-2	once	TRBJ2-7	CASSTGNSYEQYF	TGTGCCAGCAGCACCGGGAACTCCTACGAGCAGTACTTC
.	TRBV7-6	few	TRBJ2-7	CASSALDVSYEQYF	TGTGCCAGCAGCGCTCTTGACGTGTCCTACGAGCAGTACTTC
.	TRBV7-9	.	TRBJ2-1	CASRQGSNEQFF	TGTGCCAGCAGACAGGGTTCTAATGAGCAGTTCTTC
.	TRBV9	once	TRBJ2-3	CASSGARGGRDTQYF	TGTGCCAGCAGCGGAGCGAGGGGTGGGCGAGATACGCAGTATTTT
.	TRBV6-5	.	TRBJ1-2	CAVRASMGSITGYTF	TGTGCCGTTCGCGCATCGATGGGGTCGATTACGGGCTACACCTTC
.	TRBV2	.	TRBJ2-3	CASTWRLSTDTQYF	TGTGCCAGCACTTGGCGGCTTAGCACAGATACGCAGTATTTT
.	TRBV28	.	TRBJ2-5	CASSFAGTGQETQYF	TGTGCCAGCAGTTTTGCCGGGACGGGCCAAGAGACCCAGTACTTC
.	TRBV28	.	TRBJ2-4	CASSPRGRTKNIQYF	TGTGCCAGCAGCCCCAGGGGGAGGACCAAAAACATTCAGTACTTC
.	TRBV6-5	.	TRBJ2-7	CASSREGTYEQYF	TGTGCCAGCAGTCGGGAAGGGACCTACGAGCAGTACTTC
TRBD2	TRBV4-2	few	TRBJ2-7	CASGTSGNYEQYF	TGTGCCAGCGGGACTAGCGGGAACTACGAGCAGTACTTC
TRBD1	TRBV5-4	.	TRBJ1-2	CASSLETGGGYTF	TGTGCCAGCAGCTTGGAAACAGGGGGCGGCTACACCTTC
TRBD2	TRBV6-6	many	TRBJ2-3	CASSLTSGRGDTQYF	TGTGCCAGCTCCTTGACTAGCGGGCGCGGAGATACGCAGTATTTT
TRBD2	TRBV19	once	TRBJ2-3	CASSPRTSGRAMGTDTQYF	TGTGCCAGTAGTCCTCGGACTAGCGGGAGGGCCATGGGCACAGATACGCAGTATTTT
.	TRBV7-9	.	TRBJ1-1	CASSFRHTEAFF	TGTGCCAGCAGCTTTCGCCATACAGAAGCTTTCTTT
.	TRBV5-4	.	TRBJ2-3	CASSLGGDRVKLATQYF	TGTGCCAGCAGCTTGGGGGGGGACCGCGTAAAACTAGCTACGCAGTATTTT
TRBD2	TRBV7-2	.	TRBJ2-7	CASSLPGTSGSDEQYF	TGTGCCAGCAGCTTACCTGGGACTAGCGGGAGTGACGAGCAGTACTTC
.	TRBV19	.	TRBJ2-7	CASSIEGRGEQYF	TGTGCCAGTAGTATAGAGGGAAGGGGCGAGCAGTACTTC
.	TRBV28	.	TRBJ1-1	CASTGSTALNTEAFF	TGTGCCAGCACCGGTTCGACAGCCTTGAACACTGAAGCTTTCTTT
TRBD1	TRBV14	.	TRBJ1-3	CASSRTGENTIYF	TGTGCCAGCAGCCGGACAGGGGAAAACACCATATATTTT
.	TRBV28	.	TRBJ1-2	CASSLWTGGYTF	TGTGCCAGCAGTTTATGGACGGGTGGCTACACCTTC
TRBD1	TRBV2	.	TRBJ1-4	CASTLPGQGTEKLFF	TGTGCCAGCACTCTTCCGGGACAGGGAACTGAAAAACTGTTTTTT
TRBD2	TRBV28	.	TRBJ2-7	CASSPRLAGNHEQYF	TGTGCCAGCAGTCCCAGACTAGCGGGAAACCACGAGCAGTACTTC
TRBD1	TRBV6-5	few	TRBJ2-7	CASSGGQGGSYEQYF	TGTGCCAGCAGTGGGGGACAGGGAGGGTCCTACGAGCAGTACTTC
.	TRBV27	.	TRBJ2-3	CASSQLGVGSTQYF	TGTGCCAGCAGTCAACTGGGTGTAGGTAGTACGCAGTATTTT